Sequencing of this T cell receptor beta chain was carried out in a study of Tregs in tolerant kidney transplant recipients. Findings and caveats of the study: Findings come from small patient numbers and require larger validation. Nucleotide sequences could not be compared across some patients' samples due to primer changes.

Clones were read by immunoSEQ multiplex PCR, and TCRdb kept only the in-frame ones, dropping some. This sample has fewer than 80,000 clones, with under 98% found just once. As concerns this clone: Its antigen is not known.

Unstimulated regulatory T cells (CD4+CD25+CD127-), CD4+CD25- non-regulatory cells, CD4 and CD8 cells were FACS-sorted from thawed PBMCs. The receptor comes from a human donor who received a combined kidney and bone marrow transplant. Sequences were derived from CD4+ T cells from blood, sampled before the transplant.

CDR3 DNA: TGTGCCAGCAGTCCCTCGGGACAGGGGGTTTTTACGCAGTATTTT. Translation gives CASSPSGQGVFTQYF. This rearrangement joins TRBV28 to TRBJ2-3; 11 bases are shared with TRBD1. Germline loops: CDR1 MDHEN, CDR2 SYDVKM. The CDR3 totals 15 residues. Unmatched junction bases numbered 9, after V lost 5 bases and J lost 8 bases. The whole variable domain, remainder taken from reference TRBV28 and TRBJ2-3, is DVKVTQSSRYLVKRTGEKVFLECVQDMDHENMFWYRQDPGLGLRLIYFSYDVKMKEKGDIPEGYSVSREKKERFSLILESASTNQTSMYLCASSPSGQGVFTQYFGPGTRLTVL.